This TCR beta chain was sequenced in a study of blood T cells in healthy people across ages. Overall study: Template switching caught about one barcoded beta molecule for each two T cells. Study-level results: Those diversity estimates obtained from one million T cells were thought to be underestimates.

Germline CDR1 and CDR2: SQVTM and ANQGSEA. The CDR3 totals 14 residues. Trimming removed 3 bases from V and 1 base from J, with 12 bases in between. Alongside a J-beta primer mix, a sample-barcoded 5' primer served in a second PCR lasting 7 to 11 cycles. TCRdb fed the 5' RACE reads into MiXCR, producing one record per CDR3 protein. The sample lists some 1.8 million distinct CDR3 sequences, about two fifths seen once, with roughly 24% in the top ten. Every sample had a minimum of 6.5 million PBMCs isolated. Extraction yielded at least 6 micrograms of total RNA per sample. Concerning this clonotype: Antigen specificity is unknown.

The chain combines TRBV29-1 with TRBJ2-5; D could derive from TRBD1 or TRBD2 (5 bases each). This clonotype was sampled from a human donor in good health. Sample: blood. CDR3 residues: CSVDGAVPQETQYF. CDR3 in DNA: TGCAGCGTTGACGGGGCCGTCCCCCAAGAGACCCAGTACTTC.